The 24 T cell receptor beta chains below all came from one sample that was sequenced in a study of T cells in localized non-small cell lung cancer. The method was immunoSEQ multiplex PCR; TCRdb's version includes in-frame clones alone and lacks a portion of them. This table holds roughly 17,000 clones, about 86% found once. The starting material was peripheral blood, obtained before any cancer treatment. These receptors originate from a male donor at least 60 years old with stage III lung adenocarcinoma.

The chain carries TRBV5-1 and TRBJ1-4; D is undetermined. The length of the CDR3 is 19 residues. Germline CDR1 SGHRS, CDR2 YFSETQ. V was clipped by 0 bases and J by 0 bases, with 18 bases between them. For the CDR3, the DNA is TGCGCCAGCAGCTTGGCCCCCCGGTCCGGGGTCCCAACTAATGAAAAACTGTTTTTT. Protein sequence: CASSLAPRSGVPTNEKLFF.

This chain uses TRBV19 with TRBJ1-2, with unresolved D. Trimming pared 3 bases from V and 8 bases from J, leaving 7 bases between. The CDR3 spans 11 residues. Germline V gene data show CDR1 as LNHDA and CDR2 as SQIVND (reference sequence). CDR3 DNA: TGTGCCAGTAGTATCCTTGACGGCTACACCTTC. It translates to CASSILDGYTF.

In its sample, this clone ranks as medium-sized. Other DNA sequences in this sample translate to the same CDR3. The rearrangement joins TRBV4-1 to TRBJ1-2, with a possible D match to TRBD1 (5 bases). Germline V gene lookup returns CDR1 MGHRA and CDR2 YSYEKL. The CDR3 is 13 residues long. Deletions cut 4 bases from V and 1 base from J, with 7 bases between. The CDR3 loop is CASSLRVNYGYTF. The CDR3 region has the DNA TGCGCCAGCAGCCTCAGGGTTAACTATGGCTACACCTTC.

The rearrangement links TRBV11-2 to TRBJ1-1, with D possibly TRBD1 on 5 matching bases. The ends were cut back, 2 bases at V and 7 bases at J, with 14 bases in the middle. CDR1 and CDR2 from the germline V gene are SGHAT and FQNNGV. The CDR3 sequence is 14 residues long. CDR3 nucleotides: TGTGCCAGCAGCTTATCGGGGGGGAAAAATGAAGCTTTCTTT. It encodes CASSLSGGKNEAFF.

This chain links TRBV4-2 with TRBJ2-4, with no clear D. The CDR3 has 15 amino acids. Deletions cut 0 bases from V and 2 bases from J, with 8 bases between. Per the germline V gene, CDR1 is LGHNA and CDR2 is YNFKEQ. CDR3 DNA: TGTGCCAGCAGCCAAGAAGCTCTTCCCAAAAACATTCAGTACTTC. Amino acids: CASSQEALPKNIQYF.

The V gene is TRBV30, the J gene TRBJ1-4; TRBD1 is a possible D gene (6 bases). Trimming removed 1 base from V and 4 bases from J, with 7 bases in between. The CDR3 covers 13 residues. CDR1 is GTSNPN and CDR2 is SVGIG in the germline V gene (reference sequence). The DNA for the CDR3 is TGTGCCTGGAGTGGACAGGTTAATGAAAAACTGTTTTTT. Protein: CAWSGQVNEKLFF.

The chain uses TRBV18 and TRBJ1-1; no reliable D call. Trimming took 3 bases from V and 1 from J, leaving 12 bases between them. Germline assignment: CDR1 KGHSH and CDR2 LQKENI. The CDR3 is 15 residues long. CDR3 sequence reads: CASSPLQVENTEAFF. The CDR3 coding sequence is TGTGCCAGCTCACCCCTGCAGGTAGAGAACACTGAAGCTTTCTTT.

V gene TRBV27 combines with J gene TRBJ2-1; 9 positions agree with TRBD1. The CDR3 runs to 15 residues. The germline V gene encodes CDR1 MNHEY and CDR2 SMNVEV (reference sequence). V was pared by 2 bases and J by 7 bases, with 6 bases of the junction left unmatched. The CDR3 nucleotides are TGTGCCAGCAGTTTAACGGGACAGGGTTGGAATGAGCAGTTCTTC. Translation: CASSLTGQGWNEQFF.

CDR3 sequence (DNA): TGTGCCAGCAGTTTCGGACAGGACGCTGAAGCTTTCTTT. This sequence encodes CASSFGQDAEAFF. This chain connects TRBV6-5 to TRBJ1-1; 7 nucleotides agree with TRBD1. The CDR3 totals 13 residues. Germline V gene sequence: CDR1 MNHEY, CDR2 SVGAGI. V dropped 4 bases and J dropped 6; count of bases not matched to a gene: 5.

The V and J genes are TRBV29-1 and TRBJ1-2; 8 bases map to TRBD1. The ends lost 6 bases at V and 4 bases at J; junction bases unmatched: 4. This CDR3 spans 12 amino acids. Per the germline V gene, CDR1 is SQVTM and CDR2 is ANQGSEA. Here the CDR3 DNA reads TGCAGCGTGGGAGGGACAGGCTATGGCTACACCTTC. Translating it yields CSVGGTGYGYTF.

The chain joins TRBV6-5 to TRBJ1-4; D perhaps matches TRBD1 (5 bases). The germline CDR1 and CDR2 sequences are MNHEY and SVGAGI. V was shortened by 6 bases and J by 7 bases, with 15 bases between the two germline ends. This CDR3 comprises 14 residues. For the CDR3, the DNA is TGTGCCAGCAGCCGCCGGGACGGGGGTGAAAAACTGTTTTTT. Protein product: CASSRRDGGEKLFF.

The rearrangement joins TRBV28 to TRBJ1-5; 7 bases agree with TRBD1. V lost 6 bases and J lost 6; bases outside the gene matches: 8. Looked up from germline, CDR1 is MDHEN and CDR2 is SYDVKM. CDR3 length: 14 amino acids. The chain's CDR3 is CASRPTGEAQPQHF. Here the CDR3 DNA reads TGTGCCAGCAGACCAACAGGGGAGGCTCAGCCCCAGCATTTT.

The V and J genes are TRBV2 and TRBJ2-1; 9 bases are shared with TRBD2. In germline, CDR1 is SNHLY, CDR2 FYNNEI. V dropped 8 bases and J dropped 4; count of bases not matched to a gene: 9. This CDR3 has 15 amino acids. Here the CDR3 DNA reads TGTGCCAGCGGGCCCCAGCGGGGGGCATACAATGAGCAGTTCTTC. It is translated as CASGPQRGAYNEQFF.

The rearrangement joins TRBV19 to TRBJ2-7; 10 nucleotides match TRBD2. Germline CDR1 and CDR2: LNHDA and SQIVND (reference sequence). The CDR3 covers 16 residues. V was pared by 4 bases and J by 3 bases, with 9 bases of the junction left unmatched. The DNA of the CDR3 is TGTGCCAGTAGTACCGACCTAGCGGGGGCCCTCTACGAGCAGTACTTC. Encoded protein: CASSTDLAGALYEQYF.

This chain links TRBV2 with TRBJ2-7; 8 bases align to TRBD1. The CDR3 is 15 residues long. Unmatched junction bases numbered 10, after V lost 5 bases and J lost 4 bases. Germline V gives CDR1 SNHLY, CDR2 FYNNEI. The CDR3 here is CASSPRTGREYEQYF. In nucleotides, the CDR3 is TGTGCCAGCAGTCCTCGGACAGGGAGAGAATACGAGCAGTACTTC.

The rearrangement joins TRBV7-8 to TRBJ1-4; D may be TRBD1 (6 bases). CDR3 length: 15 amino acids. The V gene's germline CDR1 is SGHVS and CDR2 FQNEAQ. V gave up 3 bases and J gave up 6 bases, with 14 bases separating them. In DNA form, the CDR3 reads TGTGCCAGCAGCTTGTTGACAGGCGGCGATGAAAAACTGTTTTTT. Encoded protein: CASSLLTGGDEKLFF.

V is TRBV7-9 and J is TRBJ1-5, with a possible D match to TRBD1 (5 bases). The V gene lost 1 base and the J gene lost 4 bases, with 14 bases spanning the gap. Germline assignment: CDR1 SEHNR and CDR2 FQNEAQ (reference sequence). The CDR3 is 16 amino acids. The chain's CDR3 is CASSLGGASPNQPQHF. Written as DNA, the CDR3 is TGTGCCAGCAGCTTAGGAGGGGCCAGCCCGAATCAGCCCCAGCATTTT.

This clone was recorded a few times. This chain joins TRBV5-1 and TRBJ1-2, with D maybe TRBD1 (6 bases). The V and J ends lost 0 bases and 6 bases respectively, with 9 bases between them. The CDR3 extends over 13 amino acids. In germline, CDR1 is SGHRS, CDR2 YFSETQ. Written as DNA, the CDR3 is TGCGCCAGCAGCTTGGTTGAGGGGGATGGCTACACCTTC. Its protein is CASSLVEGDGYTF.

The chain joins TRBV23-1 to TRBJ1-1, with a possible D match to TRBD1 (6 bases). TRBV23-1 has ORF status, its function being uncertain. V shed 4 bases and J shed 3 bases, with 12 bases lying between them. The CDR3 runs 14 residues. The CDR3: CASSRGRGDTEAFF. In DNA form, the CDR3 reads TGCGCCAGCAGTCGGGGGCGCGGGGACACTGAAGCTTTCTTT.

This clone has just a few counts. The CDR3 region is CASRSLGNSPLHF. In DNA, the CDR3 is TGTGCCAGCCGTTCGCTGGGAAATTCACCCCTCCACTTT. The rearrangement links TRBV25-1 to TRBJ1-6; D not certain. Germline V gene lookup returns CDR1 MGHDK and CDR2 SYGVNS. V was shortened by 8 bases and J by 7 bases, with 12 bases between the two germline ends. CDR3 size: 13 residues.

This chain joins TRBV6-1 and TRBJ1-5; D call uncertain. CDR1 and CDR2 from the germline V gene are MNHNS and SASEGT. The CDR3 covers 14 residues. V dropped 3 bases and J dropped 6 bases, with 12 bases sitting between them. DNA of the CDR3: TGTGCCAGCAGTGATGATATAGATGGTCAGCCCCAGCATTTT. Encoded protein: CASSDDIDGQPQHF.

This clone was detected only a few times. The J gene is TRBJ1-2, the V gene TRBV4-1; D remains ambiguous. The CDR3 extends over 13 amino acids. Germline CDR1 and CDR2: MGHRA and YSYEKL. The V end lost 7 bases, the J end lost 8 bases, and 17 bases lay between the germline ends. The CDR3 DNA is TGCGCCAGCACCCCATCCAGCTCGGGAGGCTACACCTTC. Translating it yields CASTPSSSGGYTF.

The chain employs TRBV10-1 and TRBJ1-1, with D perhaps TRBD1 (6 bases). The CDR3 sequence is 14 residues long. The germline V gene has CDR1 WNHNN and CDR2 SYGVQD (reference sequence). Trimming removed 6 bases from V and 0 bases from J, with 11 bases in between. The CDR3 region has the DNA TGCGCCAGCAGCTCAGGGGCGCTGAACACTGAAGCTTTCTTT. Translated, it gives CASSSGALNTEAFF.

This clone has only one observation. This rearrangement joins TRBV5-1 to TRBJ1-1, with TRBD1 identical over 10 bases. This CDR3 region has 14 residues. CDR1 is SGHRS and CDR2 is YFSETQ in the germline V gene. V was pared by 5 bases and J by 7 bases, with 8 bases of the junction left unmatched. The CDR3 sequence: CASSDRGRMGEAFF. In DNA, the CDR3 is TGCGCCAGCAGTGACAGGGGGCGAATGGGTGAAGCTTTCTTT.